The T cell receptor beta chain under discussion was sequenced for a study of a mutant IDH1 vaccine in newly diagnosed glioma. Background on the study: Among treated patients, roughly 62% were male and around 40% female, and mean age was about 41 years. Previous care, which was radiotherapy, temozolomide, or both, most often involved both.

Study conclusions and caveats: Pseudoprogression apparently tracked independently of changes in top peripheral T cell clonotypes. Patients mounted vaccine-induced immune responses in 93.3% of cases.

Time point meaning: baseline, week 1 (first vaccination visit). The treatment is: pre-vaccination baseline after standard-of-care therapy. Sequenced by immunoSEQ multiplex PCR; TCRdb stores in-frame clones only, minus some. This table has tens of thousands of clones, roughly four fifths appearing once. The V end lost 3 bases, the J end lost 5 bases, and 21 bases lay between the germline ends. The CDR3 loop spans 17 amino acids. Germline V gene sequence: CDR1 SGHRS, CDR2 YFSETQ. Turning to this clone: What it binds is unknown.

V is TRBV5-1 and J is TRBJ2-1, with TRBD1 as a possible D gene (6 bases). This TCR was sampled from a man aged 35 to 55 with glioma. Some clones in this sample may be carry-over from other donors' samples. Sequenced here: PBMCs, sampled from a glioma patient treated with radiotherapy, temozolomide or both. CDR3 residues: CASSWGQGGVAHNEQFF. In DNA form, the CDR3 reads TGCGCCAGCAGCTGGGGCCAAGGGGGAGTCGCCCACAATGAGCAGTTCTTC.